This is a list of T cell receptor beta chains from one sample in a study of cytomegalovirus exposure and HLA in healthy donors. Sequencing used immunoSEQ multiplex PCR; TCRdb keeps in-frame clones, though not all of them. The sample yields a few hundred thousand clones, about 90% seen once. The sample taken for sequencing was PBMCs. These receptors originate from a man between 18 and 29 years old in good health and CMV-seropositive. Each CDR3 is given with its conserved first and last residue.

cdr3_length j_call v_call cdr3_aa
13 TRBJ1-2 TRBV28 CASSPGRDYGYTF
13 TRBJ1-1 TRBV30 CAWDSQKYTEAFF
14 TRBJ2-1 TRBV7-7 CASSLEGAQNEQFF
11 TRBJ2-1 TRBV20-1 CSARGLHEQFF
15 TRBJ1-1 TRBV30 CAWRAGGWENTEAFF
15 TRBJ2-7 TRBV27 CASSSSGFPSYEQYF
12 TRBJ1-2 TRBV29-1 CSVVGQIYGYTF
15 TRBJ2-7 TRBV6-1 CASSTRTASSYEQYF
18 TRBJ1-1 TRBV5-6 CASSLAGVVWTGGTEAFF
15 TRBJ2-7 TRBV6-6 CASSYRFGEGNEQYF
13 TRBJ1-2 TRBV19 CASSIFQGEGYTF
14 TRBJ1-1 TRBV2 CASTPGRGVAEAFF
14 TRBJ2-1 TRBV6-1 CATKQGGLAAGEFF
15 TRBJ2-1 TRBV2 CASSVLAGVGNEQFF
14 TRBJ2-7 TRBV6-1 CASSSPPPPYEQYF
13 TRBJ2-7 TRBV5-1 CASSLVSNTEQYF
13 TRBJ1-5 TRBV2 CASSEEWDQPQHF
16 TRBJ1-2 TRBV5-4 CASSDSGSSPNYGYTF